Below, 14 T cell receptor beta chains from the same sample are listed, as sequenced in a study of T cells in Graves' hyperthyroidism and ophthalmopathy. The source material, RNA transcripts, was used to amplify TCR beta CDR3 regions. The study used the HTBI primer set for a first-round RT-PCR of the TCR CDR3. Via MiXCR, TCRdb re-called the multiplex PCR reads, giving one row per CDR3 protein. The data contain about 700,000 distinct CDR3 sequences, 45% of them seen just once; the ten biggest clones take up approximately 6.8%. Sequenced material: peripheral blood or thyroid tissue (not recorded which). The receptors stem from an adult man with Graves' disease, either hyperthyroidism or ophthalmopathy (not recorded which).

The chain recombines TRBV10-3 with TRBJ1-2, with 8 bases aligning to TRBD1. Germline-derived CDR1 and CDR2 are ENHRY and SYGVKD. This CDR3 is 12 amino acids long. V dropped 7 bases and J dropped 8; count of bases not matched to a gene: 6. CDR3: CAITQGARGYTF. CDR3 nucleotide sequence: TGTGCCATCACCCAGGGGGCGCGAGGCTACACCTTC.

This clonotype came up many times. The rearrangement links TRBV29-1 to TRBJ1-2, with no clear D. The CDR3 totals 13 residues. Germline CDR1 reads SQVTM; CDR2 reads ANQGSEA. V was trimmed by 0 bases and J by 0 bases, leaving 5 bases between them. The DNA of the CDR3 is TGCAGCGTTGAAGAGGGTTCTAACTATGGCTACACCTTC. Encoded protein: CSVEEGSNYGYTF.

This clonotype was detected only a few times. V gene TRBV29-1 combines with J gene TRBJ1-4; possible D gene TRBD1, 6 bases. The CDR3 covers 15 residues. Germline loops: CDR1 SQVTM, CDR2 ANQGSEA. V was cut by 0 bases and J by 5 bases, with 13 bases left in between. CDR3 protein: CSVEDREGENEKLFF. CDR3 sequence (DNA): TGCAGCGTTGAAGACAGGGAGGGGGAAAATGAAAAACTGTTTTTT.

The chain employs TRBV15 and TRBJ2-2, with TRBD1 matching 8 bases. This CDR3 contains 14 residues. Germline V gene lookup returns CDR1 LNHNV and CDR2 YYDKDF (reference sequence). The ends lost 3 bases at V and 7 bases at J; junction bases unmatched: 4. The CDR3 sequence is CATSSQGANGELFF. DNA of the CDR3: TGTGCCACCAGCAGTCAGGGGGCCAACGGGGAGCTGTTTTTT.

The J gene is TRBJ1-3, the V gene TRBV7-8; weak D call: TRBD1 (5 bases). Trimming shortened V by 5 bases and J by 7 bases, and 18 bases separated the two germline ends. The V gene's germline CDR1 is SGHVS and CDR2 FQNEAQ. This CDR3 contains 15 residues. The CDR3 bases are TGTGCCAGCAGCGCGAGCAGGGTGGGGATGAACACCATATATTTT. Translation gives CASSASRVGMNTIYF.

The chain recombines TRBV24-1 with TRBJ1-5, with D hard to call. Looked up from germline, CDR1 is KGHDR and CDR2 is SFDVKD. V dropped 6 bases and J dropped 1 base, with 9 bases sitting between them. This CDR3 spans 14 amino acids. The CDR3: CATSPPGSNQPQHF. The CDR3 bases are TGTGCCACCAGTCCTCCTGGCAGCAATCAGCCCCAGCATTTT.

This clonotype was counted only a few times. The chain links TRBV11-2 to TRBJ2-2, with 9 bases lining up with TRBD1. CDR3 length equals 15 residues. The V gene end was trimmed by 5 bases and the J gene end by 5 bases; junction bases not matched to a gene: 6. Germline V CDR1 and CDR2: SGHAT, FQNNGV. Here the CDR3 DNA reads TGTGCCAGCAGCGTGGGGACAGGGTGGACCGGGGAGCTGTTTTTT. Translating it yields CASSVGTGWTGELFF.

The chain is built from TRBV7-6 and TRBJ2-7; possibly TRBD1 for D (5 bases). Trimming cost V 0 bases and J 6 bases, with 9 bases left between them. Germline V CDR1 and CDR2: SGHVS, FNYEAQ. This CDR3 comprises 13 residues. The CDR3 bases are TGTGCCAGCAGCTTAGCGAAAGGGGCCGAGCAGTACTTC. Translation gives CASSLAKGAEQYF. The variable domain in full, with the rest retrieved from reference TRBV7-6 and TRBJ2-7, is GAGVSQSPRYKVTKRGQDVALRCDPISGHVSLYWYRQALGQGPEFLTYFNYEAQQDKSGLPNDRFSAERPEGSISTLTIQRTEQRDSAMYRCASSLAKGAEQYFGPGTRLTVT.

This chain connects TRBV12-3 or TRBV12-4 to TRBJ1-1; 12 bases fit TRBD1. With V trimmed by 4 bases and J by 4 bases, 4 bases remained unmatched. The CDR3 has 15 residues. The CDR3 sequence: CASSYGTGGGTEAFF. Here the CDR3 DNA reads TGTGCCAGCAGTTACGGGACAGGGGGCGGCACTGAAGCTTTCTTT.

As concerns this clonotype: At one of its ends the junction is not consistent with the germline gene, which may arise from a read error. The V and J genes are TRBV2 and TRBJ2-2; 10 bases match TRBD2. The CDR3 runs 17 residues. The germline CDR1 and CDR2 sequences are SNHLY and FYNNEI. CDR3 bases: TGTGCCAGCAGTACCCCGGGACTAGCGCGGGGCACCGGGGAGCGGTTTTTT. Protein: CASSTPGLARGTGERFF.

This clonotype was counted a few times. V gene TRBV24-1 combines with J gene TRBJ2-2; D not resolved. CDR1 is KGHDR, CDR2 SFDVKD, per germline. The CDR3 loop spans 16 amino acids. Between the trimmed V and J ends, which lost 4 bases and 3 bases, there was a span of 14 bases. The CDR3 reads CATSDPPGRHTGELFF. In DNA, the CDR3 is TGTGCCACCAGTGACCCCCCGGGCCGGCACACCGGGGAGCTGTTTTTT.

This clonotype was counted only a few times. This chain uses TRBV12-3 or TRBV12-4 with TRBJ1-1; D not certain. The CDR3 loop spans 14 amino acids. The germline V and J ends were trimmed by 6 bases and 1 base, with 12 bases remaining between them. The DNA for the CDR3 is TGTGCCAGCAGCTTGTCCGGCCAGAACACTGAAGCTTTCTTT. Encoded protein: CASSLSGQNTEAFF.

This sequence joins TRBV6-5 and TRBJ1-1; D may be TRBD1 (5 bases). The ends were cut back, 0 bases at V and 5 bases at J, with 13 bases in the middle. There are 15 residues in the CDR3. Germline V gives CDR1 MNHEY, CDR2 SVGAGI. CDR3 amino acids: CASSYSGGEWTEAFF. The CDR3 coding sequence is TGTGCCAGCAGTTACTCGGGGGGGGAATGGACTGAAGCTTTCTTT.

This clonotype was seen just once. CDR3 sequence: CASSSTGLATYEQYF. The CDR3 region has the DNA TGTGCCAGCAGCTCGACGGGACTGGCGACCTACGAGCAGTACTTC. The chain recombines TRBV7-8 with TRBJ2-7; a possible D gene is TRBD2 (6 bases). Germline-derived CDR1 and CDR2 are SGHVS and FQNEAQ. Trimming took off 4 bases at V and 2 bases at J, with 15 bases between the two ends. The CDR3 totals 15 residues.